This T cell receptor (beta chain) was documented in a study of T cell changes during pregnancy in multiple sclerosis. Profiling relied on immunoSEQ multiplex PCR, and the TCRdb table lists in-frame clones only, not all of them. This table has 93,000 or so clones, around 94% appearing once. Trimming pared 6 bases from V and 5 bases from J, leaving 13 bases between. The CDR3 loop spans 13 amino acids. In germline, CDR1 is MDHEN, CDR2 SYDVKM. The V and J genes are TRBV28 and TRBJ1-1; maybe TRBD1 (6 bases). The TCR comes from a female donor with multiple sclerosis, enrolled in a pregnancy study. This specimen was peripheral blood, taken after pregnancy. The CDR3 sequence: CASRPGTSTEAFF. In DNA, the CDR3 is TGTGCCAGCAGACCCGGGACATCAACTGAAGCTTTCTTT.